Given below is one TCR beta chain in context. The data stem from a study of OX40 agonist ivuxolimab in advanced cancers. Clones were sequenced by immunoSEQ multiplex PCR, and TCRdb holds only the in-frame ones, with some missing. Of 65,000 to 85,000 clones listed, around 84% are singletons. Looked up from germline, CDR1 is MGHRA and CDR2 is YSYEKL. The V and J ends lost 4 bases and 5 bases respectively, with 8 bases between them. The CDR3 contains 12 residues. The sequence was collected from an adult with an advanced solid tumor such as melanoma, head and neck, liver or kidney cancer. This sample comprised CD4+ or CD8+ T cells sorted from blood, obtained in a trial of the OX40 agonist ivuxolimab. The chain uses TRBV4-1 and TRBJ1-1, with D possibly being TRBD1 (6 bases). Here the CDR3 reads CASSRGGTEAFF. CDR3 DNA: TGCGCCAGCAGCCGAGGGGGGACTGAAGCTTTCTTT.